This T cell receptor beta chain was found in a study of T cell repertoires in MIS-A myocarditis. CDR1 and CDR2 from the germline V gene are LGHNA and YSLEER. This CDR3 contains 14 residues. V dropped 1 base and J dropped 6 bases, with 9 bases sitting between them. Measured with immunoSEQ multiplex PCR; TCRdb has only the in-frame clones, and not every one. The sample yields about 10,000 clones, roughly 90% seen once. This chain uses TRBV4-3 with TRBJ1-4; a weak D match, TRBD1 (5 bases). This TCR was recovered from a man in his late teens or twenties with fulminant myocarditis from multisystem inflammatory syndrome in adults (MIS-A) after COVID-19. Sequencing was performed on thoracic lymph node tissue obtained at autopsy. This chain's CDR3 is CASSQAGWDEKLFF. DNA of the CDR3: TGCGCCAGCAGCCAAGCAGGGTGGGATGAAAAACTGTTTTTT.